A selection of T cell receptor beta chains follows, all from one sample in a study of cytomegalovirus exposure and HLA in healthy donors. Produced via immunoSEQ multiplex PCR; TCRdb's table is partial and in-frame only. The sample contains a few hundred thousand clones, about 90% of which appear only once. Input material: PBMCs. Receptor source: a woman between 18 and 29 years old in good health and CMV-seronegative. Each CDR3 is given with its conserved first and last residue. Fields, in order: V gene, clone size, J gene, D gene, CDR3 protein, CDR3 DNA. D genes are given only for firm matches. The listing skips clone size in some rows; elsewhere it reads once, few, many or a size class.

v_gene: TRBV7-9; abundance: NA; j_gene: TRBJ1-2; d_gene: TRBD1; CDR3aa: CASSLSTGVGYGYTF; CDR3nt: TGTGCCAGCAGCCTATCGACAGGGGTTGGCTATGGCTACACCTTC
v_gene: TRBV29-1; abundance: once; j_gene: TRBJ2-2; d_gene: NA; CDR3aa: CSVYRENTGELFF; CDR3nt: TGCAGCGTTTACAGGGAGAACACCGGGGAGCTGTTTTTT
v_gene: TRBV27; abundance: once; j_gene: TRBJ1-1; d_gene: NA; CDR3aa: CASSLSTGFNTEAFF; CDR3nt: TGTGCCAGCAGTTTATCTACAGGGTTTAACACTGAAGCTTTCTTT
v_gene: TRBV2; abundance: NA; j_gene: TRBJ1-6; d_gene: NA; CDR3aa: CASSEGGPNSPLHF; CDR3nt: TGTGCCAGCAGTGAAGGAGGGCCCAATTCACCCCTCCACTTT
v_gene: TRBV29-1; abundance: NA; j_gene: TRBJ1-1; d_gene: NA; CDR3aa: CSVGDMNTEAFF; CDR3nt: TGCAGCGTTGGGGACATGAACACTGAAGCTTTCTTT
v_gene: TRBV4-3; abundance: once; j_gene: TRBJ2-7; d_gene: NA; CDR3aa: CASSQDQGGSSYEQYF; CDR3nt: TGCGCCAGCAGCCAAGATCAGGGCGGAAGCTCCTACGAGCAGTACTTC
v_gene: TRBV6-5; abundance: few; j_gene: TRBJ1-2; d_gene: TRBD1; CDR3aa: CASSGQGLLYGYTF; CDR3nt: TGTGCCAGCAGCGGACAGGGGCTCCTCTATGGCTACACCTTC
v_gene: TRBV7-9; abundance: NA; j_gene: TRBJ2-1; d_gene: NA; CDR3aa: CASTPSLDYNEQFF; CDR3nt: TGTGCCAGCACCCCCTCCCTAGACTACAATGAGCAGTTCTTC
v_gene: TRBV7-3; abundance: NA; j_gene: TRBJ2-2; d_gene: TRBD2; CDR3aa: CASSVSGGRIGELFF; CDR3nt: TGTGCCTCCTCCGTTAGCGGGGGCCGTATCGGGGAGCTGTTTTTT
v_gene: TRBV4-1; abundance: NA; j_gene: TRBJ2-1; d_gene: NA; CDR3aa: CASSLNRDEQFF; CDR3nt: TGCGCCAGCAGCCTGAACCGAGATGAGCAGTTCTTC
v_gene: TRBV9; abundance: NA; j_gene: TRBJ2-1; d_gene: NA; CDR3aa: CASSVGLARDNEQFF; CDR3nt: TGTGCCAGCAGCGTAGGGTTAGCTCGGGACAATGAGCAGTTCTTC
v_gene: TRBV28; abundance: NA; j_gene: TRBJ1-2; d_gene: TRBD1; CDR3aa: CASSLLPGQGPYGYTF; CDR3nt: TGTGCCAGCAGTCTCCTACCGGGACAGGGTCCTTATGGCTACACCTTC
v_gene: TRBV28; abundance: NA; j_gene: TRBJ2-6; d_gene: NA; CDR3aa: CASSGSDGQATSGANVLTF; CDR3nt: TGTGCCAGCAGTGGAAGCGACGGACAAGCCACCTCTGGGGCCAACGTCCTGACTTTC
v_gene: TRBV6-5; abundance: NA; j_gene: TRBJ1-1; d_gene: NA; CDR3aa: CASSYLTENTEAFF; CDR3nt: TGTGCCAGCAGTTACTTAACTGAGAACACTGAAGCTTTCTTT
v_gene: TRBV2; abundance: NA; j_gene: TRBJ2-5; d_gene: TRBD1; CDR3aa: CASRGGQGKETQYF; CDR3nt: TGTGCCAGCAGGGGCGGACAGGGAAAAGAGACCCAGTACTTC
v_gene: TRBV11-1; abundance: NA; j_gene: TRBJ2-6; d_gene: TRBD1; CDR3aa: CASSSRGTGISGANVLTF; CDR3nt: TGTGCCAGCAGCTCAAGAGGGACAGGGATCTCTGGGGCCAACGTCCTGACTTTC
v_gene: TRBV29-1; abundance: once; j_gene: TRBJ1-2; d_gene: NA; CDR3aa: CSVDGAPNYGYTF; CDR3nt: TGCAGCGTTGATGGGGCTCCAAACTATGGCTACACCTTC
v_gene: TRBV27; abundance: NA; j_gene: TRBJ2-5; d_gene: NA; CDR3aa: CASSLLGRETQYF; CDR3nt: TGTGCCAGCAGTTTACTGGGGCGGGAGACCCAGTACTTC
v_gene: TRBV19; abundance: NA; j_gene: TRBJ2-3; d_gene: TRBD2; CDR3aa: CASSIGETSGGGQVEDTQYF; CDR3nt: TGTGCCAGTAGTATTGGAGAGACTAGCGGGGGGGGACAAGTTGAAGATACGCAGTATTTT
v_gene: TRBV6-1; abundance: once; j_gene: TRBJ1-2; d_gene: NA; CDR3aa: CASSVQSDSHYYGYTF; CDR3nt: TGTGCCAGCAGTGTACAAAGTGACAGCCACTACTATGGCTACACCTTC
v_gene: TRBV5-1; abundance: NA; j_gene: TRBJ2-4; d_gene: TRBD1; CDR3aa: CASTTGTGSMGIQYF; CDR3nt: TGCGCCAGCACCACCGGGACAGGGTCAATGGGCATTCAGTACTTC
v_gene: TRBV6-4; abundance: NA; j_gene: TRBJ1-1; d_gene: TRBD1; CDR3aa: CASSADRGTEAFF; CDR3nt: TGTGCCAGCAGTGCGGACAGGGGCACTGAAGCTTTCTTT
v_gene: TRBV4-3; abundance: NA; j_gene: TRBJ2-1; d_gene: TRBD2; CDR3aa: CASSQVGGGVELKFF; CDR3nt: TGCGCCAGCAGCCAAGTCGGCGGGGGGGTGGAGTTGAAGTTCTTC
v_gene: TRBV6-6; abundance: NA; j_gene: TRBJ2-1; d_gene: TRBD2; CDR3aa: CASSLLGGGSSGQFF; CDR3nt: TGTGCCAGCAGCTTACTCGGGGGAGGGTCGAGTGGGCAGTTCTTC
v_gene: TRBV28; abundance: NA; j_gene: TRBJ1-5; d_gene: NA; CDR3aa: CASSLAVQPQHF; CDR3nt: TGTGCCAGCAGTTTGGCGGTTCAGCCCCAGCATTTT
v_gene: TRBV6-5; abundance: few; j_gene: TRBJ1-2; d_gene: TRBD1; CDR3aa: CASKPTGAYGYTF; CDR3nt: TGTGCCAGCAAACCGACAGGGGCCTATGGCTACACCTTC
v_gene: TRBV5-1; abundance: NA; j_gene: TRBJ1-1; d_gene: NA; CDR3aa: CASSPDGLQFIEAFF; CDR3nt: TGCGCCAGCAGCCCCGACGGGTTGCAGTTTATTGAAGCTTTCTTT
v_gene: TRBV18; abundance: NA; j_gene: TRBJ1-5; d_gene: TRBD1; CDR3aa: CASSRTGGNQPQHF; CDR3nt: TGTGCCAGCTCACGGACAGGGGGCAACCAGCCCCAGCATTTT
v_gene: TRBV4-1; abundance: NA; j_gene: TRBJ1-1; d_gene: NA; CDR3aa: CASSQGPMNTEAFF; CDR3nt: TGCGCCAGCAGCCAAGGGCCAATGAACACTGAAGCTTTCTTT
v_gene: TRBV19; abundance: NA; j_gene: TRBJ2-1; d_gene: NA; CDR3aa: CASSLPTTGLNEQFF; CDR3nt: TGTGCCAGTAGTCTCCCTACTACAGGGCTCAATGAGCAGTTCTTC
v_gene: TRBV11-3; abundance: NA; j_gene: TRBJ1-1; d_gene: NA; CDR3aa: CASSLDGRKAFF; CDR3nt: TGTGCCAGCAGCTTAGACGGCAGGAAAGCTTTCTTT
v_gene: TRBV28; abundance: NA; j_gene: TRBJ2-7; d_gene: TRBD1; CDR3aa: CASSPGTGFSYEQYF; CDR3nt: TGTGCCAGCAGTCCCGGGACAGGGTTTTCCTACGAGCAGTACTTC
v_gene: TRBV5-1; abundance: NA; j_gene: TRBJ2-2; d_gene: NA; CDR3aa: CASSLAGANTGELFF; CDR3nt: TGCGCCAGCAGCTTGGCCGGGGCGAACACCGGGGAGCTGTTTTTT
v_gene: TRBV9; abundance: NA; j_gene: TRBJ2-2; d_gene: NA; CDR3aa: CASSVDDRNTGELFF; CDR3nt: TGTGCCAGCAGCGTAGACGACAGGAACACCGGGGAGCTGTTTTTT
v_gene: TRBV13; abundance: NA; j_gene: TRBJ2-7; d_gene: TRBD1; CDR3aa: CASSVGQGYEQYF; CDR3nt: TGTGCCAGCAGCGTGGGACAGGGGTACGAGCAGTACTTC
v_gene: TRBV30; abundance: NA; j_gene: TRBJ1-5; d_gene: TRBD1; CDR3aa: CAWTRQGGNQPQHF; CDR3nt: TGTGCCTGGACCAGACAGGGAGGCAATCAGCCCCAGCATTTT
v_gene: TRBV15; abundance: NA; j_gene: TRBJ1-4; d_gene: TRBD1; CDR3aa: CATSRDLSGGEKLFF; CDR3nt: TGTGCCACCAGCAGAGATCTGTCAGGGGGTGAAAAACTGTTTTTT
v_gene: TRBV4-3; abundance: NA; j_gene: TRBJ2-2; d_gene: TRBD2; CDR3aa: CASSQDVLAGGTNTGELFF; CDR3nt: TGCGCCAGCAGCCAAGACGTGCTAGCGGGGGGGACGAACACCGGGGAGCTGTTTTTT
v_gene: TRBV11-2; abundance: NA; j_gene: TRBJ2-3; d_gene: TRBD2; CDR3aa: CASSLEGAGGPGDTQYF; CDR3nt: TGTGCCAGCAGCTTAGAGGGAGCGGGGGGGCCTGGAGATACGCAGTATTTT
v_gene: TRBV4-2; abundance: NA; j_gene: TRBJ2-3; d_gene: TRBD2; CDR3aa: CASSQDSGGLGDTQYF; CDR3nt: TGTGCCAGCAGCCAAGACAGCGGGGGGCTAGGCGATACGCAGTATTTT
v_gene: TRBV15; abundance: NA; j_gene: TRBJ1-2; d_gene: NA; CDR3aa: CASSAGEGLGWYGYTF; CDR3nt: TGTGCCTCGTCCGCGGGCGAAGGGTTGGGCTGGTATGGCTACACCTTC
v_gene: TRBV11-3; abundance: NA; j_gene: TRBJ1-1; d_gene: NA; CDR3aa: CASSLGRGEVNTEAFF; CDR3nt: TGTGCCAGCAGCTTAGGCCGCGGGGAGGTGAACACTGAAGCTTTCTTT
v_gene: TRBV6-5; abundance: NA; j_gene: TRBJ2-1; d_gene: NA; CDR3aa: CASSPSYYNEQFF; CDR3nt: TGTGCCAGCAGCCCGTCTTACTACAATGAGCAGTTCTTC
v_gene: TRBV5-1; abundance: NA; j_gene: TRBJ1-6; d_gene: NA; CDR3aa: CASSFSTLATNSPLHF; CDR3nt: TGCGCCAGCAGCTTTTCAACCTTAGCCACGAATTCACCCCTCCACTTT
v_gene: TRBV30; abundance: NA; j_gene: TRBJ2-2; d_gene: NA; CDR3aa: CAWSVGVTGELFF; CDR3nt: TGTGCCTGGAGTGTAGGGGTGACCGGGGAGCTGTTTTTT
v_gene: TRBV5-1; abundance: NA; j_gene: TRBJ2-7; d_gene: TRBD1; CDR3aa: CASSLGQGRAYEQYF; CDR3nt: TGCGCCAGCAGCTTGGGACAGGGTCGGGCCTACGAGCAGTACTTC
v_gene: TRBV27; abundance: NA; j_gene: TRBJ1-1; d_gene: TRBD1; CDR3aa: CASSIGTVTEAFF; CDR3nt: TGTGCCAGCAGTATCGGGACAGTTACTGAAGCTTTCTTT
v_gene: TRBV9; abundance: NA; j_gene: TRBJ2-7; d_gene: TRBD1; CDR3aa: CASSQTGNEQYF; CDR3nt: TGTGCCAGCAGCCAGACAGGGAACGAGCAGTACTTC
v_gene: TRBV2; abundance: once; j_gene: TRBJ2-5; d_gene: TRBD1; CDR3aa: CASSDSGQGARETQYF; CDR3nt: TGTGCCAGCAGTGATTCCGGACAGGGGGCTCGGGAGACCCAGTACTTC
v_gene: TRBV11-1; abundance: NA; j_gene: TRBJ1-1; d_gene: NA; CDR3aa: CASSLGKPEAFF; CDR3nt: TGTGCCAGCAGCTTAGGCAAGCCTGAAGCTTTCTTT
v_gene: TRBV5-8; abundance: NA; j_gene: TRBJ1-5; d_gene: NA; CDR3aa: CASSLVAGGNQPQHF; CDR3nt: TGTGCCAGCAGCTTGGTGGCCGGGGGCAATCAGCCCCAGCATTTT
v_gene: TRBV15; abundance: NA; j_gene: TRBJ2-1; d_gene: TRBD2; CDR3aa: CATSTKAGALYNEQFF; CDR3nt: TGTGCCACCAGCACCAAAGCGGGGGCCCTATACAATGAGCAGTTCTTC
v_gene: TRBV6-5; abundance: NA; j_gene: TRBJ2-2; d_gene: NA; CDR3aa: CASSKTSSNTGELFF; CDR3nt: TGTGCCAGCAGTAAGACTAGTTCGAACACCGGGGAGCTGTTTTTT
v_gene: TRBV4-3; abundance: once; j_gene: TRBJ1-4; d_gene: NA; CDR3aa: CASSQEAVQPNEKLFF; CDR3nt: TGCGCCAGCAGCCAAGAAGCGGTCCAGCCTAATGAAAAACTGTTTTTT
v_gene: TRBV11-3; abundance: NA; j_gene: TRBJ2-1; d_gene: NA; CDR3aa: CASSTGTKDNEQFF; CDR3nt: TGTGCCAGCAGCACCGGGACAAAGGACAATGAGCAGTTCTTC
v_gene: TRBV5-1; abundance: NA; j_gene: TRBJ1-4; d_gene: TRBD1; CDR3aa: CASRKDRDEKLFF; CDR3nt: TGCGCCAGCAGAAAGGACAGGGATGAAAAACTGTTTTTT